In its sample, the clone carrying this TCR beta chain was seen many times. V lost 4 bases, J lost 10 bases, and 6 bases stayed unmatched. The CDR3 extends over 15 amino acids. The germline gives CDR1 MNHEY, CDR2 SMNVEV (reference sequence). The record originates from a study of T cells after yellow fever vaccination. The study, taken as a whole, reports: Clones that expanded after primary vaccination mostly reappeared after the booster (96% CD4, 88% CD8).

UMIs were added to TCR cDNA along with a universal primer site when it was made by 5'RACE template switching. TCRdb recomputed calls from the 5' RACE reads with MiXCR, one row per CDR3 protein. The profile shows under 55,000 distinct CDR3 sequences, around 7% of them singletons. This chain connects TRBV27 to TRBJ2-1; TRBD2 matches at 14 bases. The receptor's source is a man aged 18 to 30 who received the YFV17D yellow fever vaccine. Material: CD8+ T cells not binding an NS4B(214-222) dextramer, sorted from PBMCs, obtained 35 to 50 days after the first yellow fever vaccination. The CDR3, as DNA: TGTGCCAGCAGTTCGGGGACTAGCGGGGGCGGGGAGCAGTTCTTC. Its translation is CASSSGTSGGGEQFF.